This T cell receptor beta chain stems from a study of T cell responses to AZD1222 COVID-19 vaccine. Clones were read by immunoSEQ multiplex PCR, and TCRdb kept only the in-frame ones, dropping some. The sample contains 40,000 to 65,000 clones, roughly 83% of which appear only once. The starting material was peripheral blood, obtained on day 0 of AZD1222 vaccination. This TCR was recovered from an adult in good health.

The CDR3: CASSQRQGNTEAFF. CDR3 DNA: TGTGCCAGCAGCCAGAGACAGGGAAACACTGAAGCTTTCTTT. The chain has TRBV3-1 (or the pseudogene TRBV3-2) and TRBJ1-1; 7 bases fit TRBD1. CDR3 length: 14 amino acids. With 3 bases clipped from V and 2 bases from J, the junction kept 3 bases outside the gene matches. Germline loops: CDR1 LGHDT, CDR2 YNNKEL (reference sequence).